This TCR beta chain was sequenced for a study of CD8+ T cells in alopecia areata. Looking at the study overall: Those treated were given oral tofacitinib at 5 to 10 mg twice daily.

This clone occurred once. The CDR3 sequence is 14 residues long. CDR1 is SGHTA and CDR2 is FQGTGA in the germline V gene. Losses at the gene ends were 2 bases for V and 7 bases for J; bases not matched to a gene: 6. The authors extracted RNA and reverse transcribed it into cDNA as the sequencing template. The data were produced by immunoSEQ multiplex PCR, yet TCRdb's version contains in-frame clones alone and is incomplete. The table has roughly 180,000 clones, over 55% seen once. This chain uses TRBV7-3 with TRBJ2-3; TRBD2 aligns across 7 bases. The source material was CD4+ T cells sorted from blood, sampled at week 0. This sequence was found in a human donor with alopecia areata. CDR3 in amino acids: CASSLGVAGNTQYF. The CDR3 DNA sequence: TGTGCCAGCAGCTTAGGGGTAGCGGGTAATACGCAGTATTTT.